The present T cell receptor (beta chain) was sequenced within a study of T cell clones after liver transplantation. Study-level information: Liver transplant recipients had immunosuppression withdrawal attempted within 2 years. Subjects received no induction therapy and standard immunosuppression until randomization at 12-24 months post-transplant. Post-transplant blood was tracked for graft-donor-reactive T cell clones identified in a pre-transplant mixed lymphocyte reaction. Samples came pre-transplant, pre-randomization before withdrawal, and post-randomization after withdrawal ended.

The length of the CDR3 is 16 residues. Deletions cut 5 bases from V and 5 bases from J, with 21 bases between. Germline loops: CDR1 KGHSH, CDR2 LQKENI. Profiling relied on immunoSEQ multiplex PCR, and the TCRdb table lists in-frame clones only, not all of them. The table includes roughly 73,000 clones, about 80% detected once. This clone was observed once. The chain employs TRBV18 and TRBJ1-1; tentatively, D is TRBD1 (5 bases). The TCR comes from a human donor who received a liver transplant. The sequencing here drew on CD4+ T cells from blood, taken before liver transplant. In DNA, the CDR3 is TGTGCCAGCTCAAGCGGACCGGGACCGCAAGCGACTGAAGCTTTCTTT. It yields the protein CASSSGPGPQATEAFF.